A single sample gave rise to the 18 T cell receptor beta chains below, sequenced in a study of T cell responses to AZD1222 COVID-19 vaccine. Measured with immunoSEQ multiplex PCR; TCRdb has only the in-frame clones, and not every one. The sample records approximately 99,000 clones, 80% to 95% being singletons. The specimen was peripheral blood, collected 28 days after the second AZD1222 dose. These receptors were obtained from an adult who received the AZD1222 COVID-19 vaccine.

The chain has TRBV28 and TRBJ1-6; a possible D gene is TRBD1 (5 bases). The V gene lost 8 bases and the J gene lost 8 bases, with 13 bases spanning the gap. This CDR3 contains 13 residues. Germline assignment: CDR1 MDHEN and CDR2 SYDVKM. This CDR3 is CASHGLRDSPLHF. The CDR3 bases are TGTGCCAGCCACGGCCTCAGGGATTCACCCCTCCACTTT. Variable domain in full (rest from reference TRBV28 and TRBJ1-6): DVKVTQSSRYLVKRTGEKVFLECVQDMDHENMFWYRQDPGLGLRLIYFSYDVKMKEKGDIPEGYSVSREKKERFSLILESASTNQTSMYLCASHGLRDSPLHFGNGTRLTVT.

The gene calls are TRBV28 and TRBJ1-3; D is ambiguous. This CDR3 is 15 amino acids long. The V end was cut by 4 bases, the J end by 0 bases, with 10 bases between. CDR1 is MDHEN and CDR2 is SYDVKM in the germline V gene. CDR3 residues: CASSSGRSSGNTIYF. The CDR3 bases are TGTGCCAGCAGTTCCGGACGTAGCTCTGGAAACACCATATATTTT.

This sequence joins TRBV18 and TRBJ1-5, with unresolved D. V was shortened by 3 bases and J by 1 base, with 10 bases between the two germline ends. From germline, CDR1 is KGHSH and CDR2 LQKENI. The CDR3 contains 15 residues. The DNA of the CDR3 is TGTGCCAGCTCACCCACCGGGATAAGCAATCAGCCCCAGCATTTT. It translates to CASSPTGISNQPQHF. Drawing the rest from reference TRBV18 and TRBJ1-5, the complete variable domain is NAGVMQNPRHLVRRRGQEARLRCSPMKGHSHVYWYRQLPEEGLKFMVYLQKENIIDESGMPKERFSAEFPKEGPSILRIQQVVRGDSAAYFCASSPTGISNQPQHFGDGTRLSIL.

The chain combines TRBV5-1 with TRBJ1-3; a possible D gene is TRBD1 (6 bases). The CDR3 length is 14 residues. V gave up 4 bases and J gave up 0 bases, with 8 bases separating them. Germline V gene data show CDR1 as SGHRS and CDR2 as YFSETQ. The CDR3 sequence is CASSPTGSGNTIYF. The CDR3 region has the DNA TGCGCCAGCAGCCCGACAGGCTCTGGAAACACCATATATTTT. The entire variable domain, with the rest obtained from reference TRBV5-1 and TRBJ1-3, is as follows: KAGVTQTPRYLIKTRGQQVTLSCSPISGHRSVSWYQQTPGQGLQFLFEYFSETQRNKGNFPGRFSGRQFSNSRSEMNVSTLELGDSALYLCASSPTGSGNTIYFGEGSWLTVV.

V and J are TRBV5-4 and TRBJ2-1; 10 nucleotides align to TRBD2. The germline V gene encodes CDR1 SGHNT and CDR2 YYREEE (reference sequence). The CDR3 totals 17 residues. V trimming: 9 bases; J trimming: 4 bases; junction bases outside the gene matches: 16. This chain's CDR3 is CATRGASSGSPYNEQFF. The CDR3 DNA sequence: TGTGCCACCCGGGGAGCGTCTAGCGGGAGCCCGTACAATGAGCAGTTCTTC. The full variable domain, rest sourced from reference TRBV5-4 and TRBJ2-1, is ETGVTQSPTHLIKTRGQQVTLRCSSQSGHNTVSWYQQALGQGPQFIFQYYREEENGRGNFPPRFSGLQFPNYSSELNVNALELDDSALYLCATRGASSGSPYNEQFFGPGTRLTVL.

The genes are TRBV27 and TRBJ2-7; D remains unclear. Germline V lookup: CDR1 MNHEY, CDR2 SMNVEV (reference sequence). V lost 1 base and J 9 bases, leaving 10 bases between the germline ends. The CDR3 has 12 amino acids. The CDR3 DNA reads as TGTGCCAGCAGTTTATTCAAGAGTGGGCAGTACTTC. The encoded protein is CASSLFKSGQYF.

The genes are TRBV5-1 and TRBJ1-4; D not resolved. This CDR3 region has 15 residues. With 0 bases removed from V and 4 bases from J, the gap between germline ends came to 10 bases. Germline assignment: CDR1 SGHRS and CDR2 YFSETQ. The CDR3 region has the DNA TGCGCCAGCAGCTTGGACGTCGCCGTTAATGAAAAACTGTTTTTT. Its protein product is CASSLDVAVNEKLFF.

The CDR3 DNA sequence: TGCGCCAGCAGCTTGGGGACCTCCTATGGCTACACCTTC. Protein sequence: CASSLGTSYGYTF. V is TRBV5-1 and J is TRBJ1-2; D unclear. The germline V and J ends were trimmed by 0 bases and 4 bases, with 7 bases remaining between them. Germline CDR1 and CDR2: SGHRS and YFSETQ. This CDR3 has 13 residues.

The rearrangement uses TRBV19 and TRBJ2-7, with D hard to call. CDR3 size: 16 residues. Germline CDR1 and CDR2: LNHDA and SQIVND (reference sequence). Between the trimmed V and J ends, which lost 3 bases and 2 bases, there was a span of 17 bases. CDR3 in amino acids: CASSIQASPGTYEQYF. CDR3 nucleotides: TGTGCCAGTAGTATTCAGGCGAGTCCCGGCACCTACGAGCAGTACTTC.

As DNA, the CDR3 is TGTGCCACCAGTGATCGGTTGCGGGCAGATACGCAGTATTTT. This sequence encodes CATSDRLRADTQYF. This rearrangement joins TRBV24-1 to TRBJ2-3; maybe TRBD2 (5 bases). Deletions cut 3 bases from V and 4 bases from J, with 10 bases between. Germline lookup yields CDR1 KGHDR and CDR2 SFDVKD. There are 14 residues in the CDR3.

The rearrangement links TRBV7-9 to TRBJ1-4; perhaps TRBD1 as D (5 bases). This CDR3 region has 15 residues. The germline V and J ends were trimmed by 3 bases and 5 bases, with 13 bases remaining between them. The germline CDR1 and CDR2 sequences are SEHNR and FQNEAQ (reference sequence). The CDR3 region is CASSFLAGKNEKLFF. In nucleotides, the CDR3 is TGTGCCAGCAGCTTCCTAGCAGGGAAAAATGAAAAACTGTTTTTT.

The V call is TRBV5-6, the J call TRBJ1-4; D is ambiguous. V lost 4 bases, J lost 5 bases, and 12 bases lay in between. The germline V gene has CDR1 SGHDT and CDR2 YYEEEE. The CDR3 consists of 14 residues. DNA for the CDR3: TGTGCCAGCAGCCCGGTGGGTAAGAATGAAAAACTGTTTTTT. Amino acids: CASSPVGKNEKLFF. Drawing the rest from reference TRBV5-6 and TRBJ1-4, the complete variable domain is DAGVTQSPTHLIKTRGQQVTLRCSPKSGHDTVSWYQQALGQGPQFIFQYYEEEERQRGNFPDRFSGHQFPNYSSELNVNALLLGDSALYLCASSPVGKNEKLFFGSGTQLSVL.

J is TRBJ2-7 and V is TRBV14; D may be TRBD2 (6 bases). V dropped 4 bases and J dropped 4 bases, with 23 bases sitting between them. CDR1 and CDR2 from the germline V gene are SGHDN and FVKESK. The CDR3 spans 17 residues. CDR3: CASSLGEGGDWPYEQYF. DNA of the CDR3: TGTGCCAGCAGCCTAGGAGAGGGCGGGGATTGGCCTTACGAGCAGTACTTC. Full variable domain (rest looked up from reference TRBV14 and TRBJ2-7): EAGVTQFPSHSVIEKGQTVTLRCDPISGHDNLYWYRRVMGKEIKFLLHFVKESKQDESGMPNNRFLAERTGGTYSTLKVQPAELEDSGVYFCASSLGEGGDWPYEQYFGPGTRLTVT.

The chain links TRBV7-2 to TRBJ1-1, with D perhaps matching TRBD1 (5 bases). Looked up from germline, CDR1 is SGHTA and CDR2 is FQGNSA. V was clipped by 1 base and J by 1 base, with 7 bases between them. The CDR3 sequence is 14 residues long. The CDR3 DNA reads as TGTGCCAGCAGCTTAGTCACAGGGAACACTGAAGCTTTCTTT. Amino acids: CASSLVTGNTEAFF. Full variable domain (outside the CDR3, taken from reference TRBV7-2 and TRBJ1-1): GAGVSQSPSNKVTEKGKDVELRCDPISGHTALYWYRQSLGQGLEFLIYFQGNSAPDKSGLPSDRFSAERTGGSVSTLTIQRTQQEDSAVYLCASSLVTGNTEAFFGQGTRLTVV.

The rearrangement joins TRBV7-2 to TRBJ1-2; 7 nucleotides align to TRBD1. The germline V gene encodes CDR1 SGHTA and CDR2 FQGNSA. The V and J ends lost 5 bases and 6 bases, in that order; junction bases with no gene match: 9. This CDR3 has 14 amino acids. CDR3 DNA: TGTGCCAGCAGCCCCTCCACAGGGGCCCATGGCTACACCTTC. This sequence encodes CASSPSTGAHGYTF.

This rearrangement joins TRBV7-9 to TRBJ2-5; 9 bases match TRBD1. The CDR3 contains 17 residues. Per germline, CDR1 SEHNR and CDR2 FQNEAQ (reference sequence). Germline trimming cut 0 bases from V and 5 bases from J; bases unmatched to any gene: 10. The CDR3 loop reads CASSLAPPGQGRETQYF. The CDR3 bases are TGTGCCAGCAGCTTAGCTCCCCCGGGACAGGGCAGGGAGACCCAGTACTTC.

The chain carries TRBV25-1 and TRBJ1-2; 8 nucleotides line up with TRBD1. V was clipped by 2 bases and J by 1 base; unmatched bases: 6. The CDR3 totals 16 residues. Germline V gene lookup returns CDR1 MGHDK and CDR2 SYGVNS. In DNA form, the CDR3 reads TGTGCCAGCAGTGAAGGAGGACAGGGCGTTAACTATGGCTACACCTTC. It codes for CASSEGGQGVNYGYTF.

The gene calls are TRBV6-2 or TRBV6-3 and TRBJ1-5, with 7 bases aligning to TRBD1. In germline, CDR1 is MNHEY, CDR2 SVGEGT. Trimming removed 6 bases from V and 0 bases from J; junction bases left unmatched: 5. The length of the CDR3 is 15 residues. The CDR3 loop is CASSHDRDSNQPQHF. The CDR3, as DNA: TGTGCCAGCAGCCACGACAGGGATAGCAATCAGCCCCAGCATTTT.